This T cell receptor beta chain was sequenced in a study of regulatory T cells in long-lasting Graves disease. Study outcomes and limitations: TRBV28, TRBJ1-2 and TRBJ2-5 emerged as the favored segments in persistent disease.

For TCR beta, libraries came from iRepertoire HTBI primers and Arm-PCR of CDR3 regions. As originally analysed: Identification of gene segments yielded approximately 62 TRBV and about 15 TRBJ across samples. TCRdb fed the multiplex PCR reads into MiXCR, producing one record per CDR3 protein. These V and J calls rely on TCRdb rather than the paper's analysis. The sample holds 300,000 to 350,000 distinct CDR3 sequences, around a fifth seen once. The time point is: persistent/refractory GD, antithyroid drugs over 5 years with positive TRAb. PBMC RNA was the source of the TCR library. Patients hailed from an endocrinology department in Xi'an, China. Points on this clonotype: The antigen is unknown. Mismatch with germline at one junction end may stem from a read error.

The germline CDR1 and CDR2 sequences are SEHNR and FQNEAQ (reference sequence). The CDR3 is 14 residues long. The gene calls are TRBV7-9 and TRBJ2-5, with D possibly being TRBD2 (7 bases). Near its end, the DNA agrees better with TRBJ2-1, so the J call may be wrong. The clonotype originates from a female donor with Graves disease. Sequencing was performed on peripheral blood mononuclear cells (PBMCs), taken when the disease was refractory, from a patient treated with antithyroid drugs. CDR3 coding DNA: TGTGCCGGCAGCTTATTCAGGGGCGGGAGTGAGCAGTTCTTC. This encodes CAGSLFRGGSEQFF.